The 7 T cell receptor beta chains presented below share a single source sample, sequenced in a study of regulatory T cells in long-lasting Graves disease. As for time point: newly diagnosed GD, antithyroid drugs for less than 3 months. From PBMCs, RNA was extracted and then used to make the TCR library. For TCR beta, libraries came from iRepertoire HTBI primers and Arm-PCR of CDR3 regions. In TCRdb, the multiplex PCR reads were re-called with MiXCR into one record per CDR3 protein. Of 350,000 to 500,000 distinct CDR3 sequences listed, 16% were seen once; the top ten hold about 10%. These data also featured in a second study, about T cells in Graves' hyperthyroidism and ophthalmopathy.

The starting material was peripheral blood mononuclear cells (PBMCs), obtained at new diagnosis, from a patient treated with antithyroid drugs. All receptors come from a woman aged 25 to 45 with Graves disease.

CDR3 protein: CASSHRVGRGNTEAFF. CDR3 in DNA: TGTGCCAGCAGTCACCGTGTTGGGCGGGGGAACACTGAAGCTTTCTTT. The chain combines TRBV6-1 with TRBJ1-1; no firm D call. V was cut by 5 bases and J by 1 base, with 17 bases left in between. There are 16 residues in the CDR3. From germline, CDR1 is MNHNS and CDR2 SASEGT.

The rearrangement links TRBV5-1 to TRBJ2-1; D unresolved. V was pared by 0 bases and J by 3 bases, with 4 bases between. The CDR3 spans 13 residues. The V gene's germline CDR1 is SGHRS and CDR2 YFSETQ. The CDR3 reads CASSLELYNEQFF. CDR3 sequence (DNA): TGCGCCAGCAGCTTGGAACTCTACAATGAGCAGTTCTTC.

The chain combines TRBV19 with TRBJ2-1; no definite D call. The CDR3 has 14 residues. The germline gives CDR1 LNHDA, CDR2 SQIVND (reference sequence). The V and J ends lost 6 bases and 5 bases respectively, with 14 bases between them. CDR3 DNA: TGTGCCAGTAGGATAAAGCCGGCGGACAATGAGCAGTTCTTC. This gives the protein CASRIKPADNEQFF.

V usage is TRBV19 and J usage is TRBJ2-7, with D unresolved. The CDR3 consists of 14 residues. Germline CDR1 and CDR2: LNHDA and SQIVND (reference sequence). Trimming took off 1 base at V and 0 bases at J, with 7 bases between the two ends. The CDR3 is CASSIVASSYEQYF. CDR3 sequence (DNA): TGTGCCAGTAGTATAGTTGCTAGCTCCTACGAGCAGTACTTC.

On this clonotype: This may arise from a read error, as a much more abundant clone is one base away. The J gene is TRBJ2-2, the V gene TRBV28; TRBD1 might be the D (6 bases). Germline CDR1 and CDR2: MDHEN and SYDVKM. The CDR3 contains 15 residues. CDR3 protein: CASSRQETGTAELFF. The CDR3 nucleotides read TGTGCCAGCAGTAGACAGGAAACCGGCACCGCGGAGCTGTTTTTT. Filled out from reference TRBV28 and TRBJ2-2, the complete variable domain reads DVKVTQSSRYLVKRTGEKVFLECVQDMDHENMFWYRQDPGLGLRLIYFSYDVKMKEKGDIPEGYSVSREKKERFSLILESASTNQTSMYLCASSRQETGTAELFFGEGSRLTVL.

Notes on this clonotype: This may come from a read error, since a much larger clone is one base off. The CDR3 nucleotides read TGTGCCAACAGTCCACAGGACAGGGCAGGAGAGACCCAGTACTTC. It codes for CANSPQDRAGETQYF. The chain joins TRBV12-3 or TRBV12-4 to TRBJ2-5, with TRBD1 identical over 8 bases. The CDR3 runs to 15 residues.

The sample holds a few counts of this clonotype. This chain uses TRBV6-2 or TRBV6-3 with TRBJ2-2; D is unresolved. The V end was cut by 10 bases, the J end by 6 bases, with 18 bases between. The germline V gene encodes CDR1 MNHEY and CDR2 SVGEGT. The CDR3 is made up of 14 amino acids. The CDR3 coding sequence is TGTGCCATCAAGCGCTCCGTGGGTTCCGGGGAGCTGTTTTTT. Translated: CAIKRSVGSGELFF.